Listed here are 21 T cell receptor beta chains from one sample, sequenced in a study of shared clonotypes between healthy human individuals. The repertoire was sequenced with immunoSEQ multiplex PCR; TCRdb's copy has only in-frame clones and lacks some. The sample lists 2 million to 3 million clones; 90% to 95% were seen once. What was sequenced was naive CD4+ T cells from PBMCs. As to subset: CD45RA+ positively selected. These receptor sequences come from a man between 18 and 35 years old in good health. Some clones in this sample may be carry-over from other donors' samples.

The chain is built from TRBV6-5 and TRBJ2-7, with TRBD2 matching 8 bases. Losses at the gene ends were 4 bases for V and 2 bases for J; bases not matched to a gene: 1. This CDR3 contains 13 residues. Germline assignment: CDR1 MNHEY and CDR2 SVGAGI. CDR3 bases: TGTGCCAGCAGTTTTAGCGGGACCTACGAGCAGTACTTC. Encoded protein: CASSFSGTYEQYF.

Concerning this clone: The sample holds other DNA sequences that translate to the same CDR3. The genes are TRBV6-5 and TRBJ1-2; no clear D gene. The germline gives CDR1 MNHEY, CDR2 SVGAGI. The CDR3 has 14 residues. Between the trimmed V and J ends, which lost 0 bases and 4 bases, there was a span of 9 bases. The CDR3: CASSYSPGSYGYTF. The CDR3 bases are TGTGCCAGCAGTTACTCGCCAGGAAGCTATGGCTACACCTTC.

The chain joins TRBV28 to TRBJ1-1; D is unresolved. The length of the CDR3 is 14 residues. Per the germline V gene, CDR1 is MDHEN and CDR2 is SYDVKM. Trimming shortened V by 7 bases and J by 5 bases, and 17 bases separated the two germline ends. CDR3 DNA: TGTGCCAGCACTAAAGGATCTCTGGGAACTGAAGCTTTCTTT. Its protein is CASTKGSLGTEAFF.

The V call is TRBV7-2, the J call TRBJ2-7; tentative D call: TRBD1 (6 bases). Germline-derived CDR1 and CDR2 are SGHTA and FQGNSA. This CDR3 has 12 residues. The V end was cut by 6 bases, the J end by 7 bases, with 13 bases between. CDR3 residues: CASRQQGGEQYF. The CDR3 region has the DNA TGTGCCAGCAGACAACAGGGTGGGGAGCAGTACTTC.

This clone has only one observation. The V call is TRBV4-1, the J call TRBJ1-4; D gene uncertain. This CDR3 is 18 amino acids long. Germline CDR1 MGHRA, CDR2 YSYEKL. Between the trimmed V and J ends, which lost 1 base and 0 bases, there was a span of 15 bases. DNA of the CDR3: TGCGCCAGCAGCCAAGGAGTACTGAGTCAGCCAACTAATGAAAAACTGTTTTTT. Translated: CASSQGVLSQPTNEKLFF.

V and J are TRBV20-1 and TRBJ1-1, with D unclear. V was shortened by 6 bases and J by 4 bases, with 9 bases between the two germline ends. From germline, CDR1 is DFQATT and CDR2 SNEGSKA (reference sequence). There are 11 residues in the CDR3. The CDR3 DNA sequence: TGCAGTGCCAGACATGTCACTGAAGCTTTCTTT. It translates to CSARHVTEAFF.

V usage is TRBV28 and J usage is TRBJ1-5; D is possibly TRBD1 (5 bases). The CDR3 consists of 13 residues. Deletions cut 7 bases from V and 6 bases from J, with 13 bases between. Germline CDR1 and CDR2: MDHEN and SYDVKM. CDR3 sequence: CASIGGVGQPQHF. The CDR3 DNA follows: TGTGCCAGCATTGGGGGGGTGGGTCAGCCCCAGCATTTT. The variable domain in full, completed from reference TRBV28 and TRBJ1-5, reads DVKVTQSSRYLVKRTGEKVFLECVQDMDHENMFWYRQDPGLGLRLIYFSYDVKMKEKGDIPEGYSVSREKKERFSLILESASTNQTSMYLCASIGGVGQPQHFGDGTRLSIL.

Turning to this clone: Other DNA sequences within the sample encode an identical CDR3. In DNA, the CDR3 is TGTGCCAGCTCACCCCCGGACAGGGCGAACACCGGGGAGCTGTTTTTT. Encoded protein: CASSPPDRANTGELFF. The chain combines TRBV18 with TRBJ2-2, with 8 positions matching TRBD1. The CDR3 sequence is 16 residues long. After removal of 3 bases from V and 0 bases from J, the junction contained 3 bases not matched to a gene. Germline assignment: CDR1 KGHSH and CDR2 LQKENI.

This clone was counted once. This chain connects TRBV7-8 to TRBJ2-7; TRBD1 is a possible D gene (6 bases). The CDR3 covers 14 residues. The V end was cut by 2 bases, the J end by 4 bases, with 12 bases between. Per germline, CDR1 SGHVS and CDR2 FQNEAQ. CDR3 loop: CASSLRGSGYEQYF. For the CDR3, the DNA is TGTGCCAGCAGCTTAAGGGGGAGTGGGTACGAGCAGTACTTC.

This clone occurred once. J is TRBJ2-7 and V is TRBV30, with 9 bases that match TRBD2. This CDR3 contains 16 residues. In germline, CDR1 is GTSNPN, CDR2 SVGIG (reference sequence). The V segment lost 0 bases and the J segment 8 bases; nucleotides outside the gene matches: 14. CDR3 loop: CAWSVPPLAGNIQQYF. The CDR3 nucleotides read TGTGCCTGGAGTGTACCCCCGCTAGCGGGAAACATACAGCAGTACTTC.

This clone was seen just once. CDR3 in DNA: TGCGCCAGCAGCTTGTCTAGCGGGAGGGCCTCAAATGAGCAGTTCTTC. It is translated as CASSLSSGRASNEQFF. J is TRBJ2-1 and V is TRBV5-1, with 12 bases matching TRBD2. The germline CDR1 and CDR2 sequences are SGHRS and YFSETQ. With 1 base clipped from V and 7 bases from J, the junction kept 6 bases outside the gene matches. The CDR3 covers 16 residues.

The DNA of the CDR3 is TGTGCCAGCAGCGTAGGGCACGACTTGATCTATGGCTACACCTTC. Its translation is CASSVGHDLIYGYTF. The chain couples TRBV11-2 to TRBJ1-2, with unresolved D. The CDR3 loop spans 15 amino acids. V dropped 5 bases and J dropped 4 bases, with 17 bases sitting between them. Germline V gives CDR1 SGHAT, CDR2 FQNNGV.

The rearrangement joins TRBV7-9 to TRBJ2-5; TRBD2 is a possible D gene (5 bases). The end of the DNA aligns better with TRBJ2-7, so the J call may be wrong. Germline V gene data show CDR1 as SEHNR and CDR2 as FQNEAQ (reference sequence). The CDR3 has 14 amino acids. CDR3 region: CASSLRESSYEQYF. The CDR3, as DNA: TGTGCCAGCAGCTTAAGGGAGTCAAGTTACGAGCAGTACTTC.

J is TRBJ2-7 and V is TRBV13; TRBD2 might be the D (6 bases). This CDR3 region has 14 residues. Trimming took 5 bases from V and 6 from J, leaving 17 bases between them. Germline assignment: CDR1 PRHDT and CDR2 FYEKMQ (reference sequence). This CDR3 is CASSASGQRFEQYF. CDR3 nucleotides: TGTGCCAGCAGCGCCAGCGGGCAGAGATTCGAGCAGTACTTC.

The chain joins TRBV5-1 to TRBJ2-5; 10 bases agree with TRBD1. The germline V gene encodes CDR1 SGHRS and CDR2 YFSETQ. This CDR3 spans 15 amino acids. V lost 2 bases and J lost 2; bases outside the gene matches: 3. The CDR3 nucleotides read TGCGCCAGCAGCTTCGGACAGGGGGGTCAAGAGACCCAGTACTTC. Protein sequence: CASSFGQGGQETQYF.

This chain uses TRBV27 with TRBJ2-1; D ambiguous. The V and J ends lost 4 bases and 0 bases respectively, with 10 bases between them. This CDR3 region has 15 residues. Germline V gene sequence: CDR1 MNHEY, CDR2 SMNVEV (reference sequence). As DNA, the CDR3 is TGTGCCAGCAGTTCCTCTAAGTACTCCTACAATGAGCAGTTCTTC. This codes for CASSSSKYSYNEQFF.

This chain links TRBV9 with TRBJ2-1, with TRBD2 identical over 7 bases. V lost 2 bases and J lost 0; bases outside the gene matches: 2. This CDR3 spans 15 amino acids. The germline gives CDR1 SGDLS, CDR2 YYNGEE. The CDR3 nucleotides read TGTGCCAGCAGCGTCCTAGCGGACTCCTACAATGAGCAGTTCTTC. Translated: CASSVLADSYNEQFF.

In this sample, this clone turned up once. The gene calls are TRBV28 and TRBJ1-4; no clear D. CDR3 length: 15 residues. Trimming took 2 bases from V and 0 from J, leaving 7 bases between them. In germline, CDR1 is MDHEN, CDR2 SYDVKM. The CDR3 here is CASSLGKTTNEKLFF. The DNA for the CDR3 is TGTGCCAGCAGTTTAGGGAAAACAACTAATGAAAAACTGTTTTTT.

The chain carries TRBV11-1 and TRBJ1-2; D may be TRBD1 (6 bases). CDR1 is SGHAT and CDR2 is FQDESV in the germline V gene (reference sequence). The CDR3 length is 12 residues. The germline V and J ends were trimmed by 4 bases and 8 bases, with 11 bases remaining between them. The CDR3: CASSSGGAGYTF. The CDR3 DNA reads TGTGCCAGCAGCTCGGGGGGCGCGGGCTACACCTTC.

The chain has TRBV18 and TRBJ1-4; perhaps TRBD1 as D (5 bases). Trimming took 5 bases from V and 2 from J, leaving 18 bases between them. This CDR3 spans 17 amino acids. Germline loops: CDR1 KGHSH, CDR2 LQKENI. This CDR3 reads CASSERGPRPTNEKLFF. The CDR3 nucleotides read TGTGCCAGCTCAGAGCGGGGCCCTAGGCCGACTAATGAAAAACTGTTTTTT.

V gene TRBV10-3 combines with J gene TRBJ2-5; 7 bases are shared with TRBD1. Germline-derived CDR1 and CDR2 are ENHRY and SYGVKD. With 4 bases clipped from V and 1 base from J, the junction kept 0 bases outside the gene matches. This CDR3 spans 13 amino acids. The CDR3 region has the DNA TGTGCCATCAGTGGGGACAGCCAAGAGACCCAGTACTTC. Amino acid sequence: CAISGDSQETQYF.